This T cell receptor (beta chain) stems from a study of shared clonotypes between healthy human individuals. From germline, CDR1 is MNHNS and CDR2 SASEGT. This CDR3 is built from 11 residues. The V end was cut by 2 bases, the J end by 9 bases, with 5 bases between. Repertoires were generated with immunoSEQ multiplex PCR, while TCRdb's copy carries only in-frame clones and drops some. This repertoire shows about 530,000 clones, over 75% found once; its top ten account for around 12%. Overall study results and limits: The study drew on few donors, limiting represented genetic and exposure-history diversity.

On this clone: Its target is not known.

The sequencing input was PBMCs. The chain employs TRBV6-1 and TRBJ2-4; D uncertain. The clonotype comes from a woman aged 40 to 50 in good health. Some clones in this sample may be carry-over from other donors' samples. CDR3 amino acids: CASSEFGIQYF. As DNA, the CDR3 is TGTGCCAGCAGTGAATTTGGCATTCAGTACTTC.